Presented here are 22 T cell receptor beta chains from one specimen sequenced in a study of T cell repertoires in ileal Crohn's disease. The time point denotes: neoterminal ileum biopsy at postoperative endoscopy, about 6 months after surgery. Using immunoSEQ multiplex PCR, the repertoire was profiled, and TCRdb retains in-frame clones only, with some absent. The sample contains 13,000 or so clones, roughly 80% of which appear only once. The sequenced sample was ileal tissue. These receptors were taken from an adult with Crohn's disease.

The V call is TRBV6-6, the J call TRBJ2-7, with 9 bases fitting TRBD1. The V gene's germline CDR1 is MNHNY and CDR2 SVGAGI (reference sequence). This CDR3 spans 16 amino acids. V lost 0 bases, J lost 6 bases, and 9 bases stayed unmatched. The CDR3 bases are TGTGCCAGCAGTTACTCGAAGACAGGGGGTTCGGGCGAGCAGTACTTC. Translation: CASSYSKTGGSGEQYF.

The chain couples TRBV2 to TRBJ1-1, with D possibly matching TRBD1 (5 bases). Germline V CDR1 and CDR2: SNHLY, FYNNEI. The ends were cut back, 4 bases at V and 9 bases at J, with 15 bases in the middle. This CDR3 has 13 amino acids. This CDR3 is CASSVGLGGKAFF. DNA of the CDR3: TGTGCCAGCAGTGTTGGTTTGGGGGGGAAAGCTTTCTTT.

The chain has TRBV7-2 and TRBJ1-5, with a tentative D call TRBD1 (5 bases). This CDR3 region has 15 residues. The germline CDR1 and CDR2 sequences are SGHTA and FQGNSA. V lost 1 base and J lost 1, with 8 bases in between. Written as DNA, the CDR3 is TGTGCCAGCAGCTTAGTGGGGGGGAGCAATCAGCCCCAGCATTTT. Translating it yields CASSLVGGSNQPQHF.

The chain carries TRBV11-2 and TRBJ1-1; 8 bases align to TRBD1. This CDR3 is built from 15 residues. Trimming cost V 0 bases and J 8 bases; bases outside gene matches: 8. Germline V lookup: CDR1 SGHAT, CDR2 FQNNGV. The CDR3 DNA is TGTGCCAGCAGCTTAGAGCCAGGGGGCGCGGGGGAAGCTTTCTTT. Translation: CASSLEPGGAGEAFF.

The gene calls are TRBV19 and TRBJ2-1, with 7 bases matching TRBD2. V shed 3 bases, J shed 2 bases, and the junction held 4 bases outside the gene matches. The CDR3 covers 15 residues. The germline V gene has CDR1 LNHDA and CDR2 SQIVND (reference sequence). The DNA of the CDR3 is TGTGCCAGTAGTATCTCCGGACTAGCCTACAATGAGCAGTTCTTC. It yields the protein CASSISGLAYNEQFF.

The chain combines TRBV28 with TRBJ1-2, with TRBD1 as a possible D gene (5 bases). Trimming cost V 5 bases and J 0 bases, with 10 bases left between them. This CDR3 contains 14 residues. The germline gives CDR1 MDHEN, CDR2 SYDVKM. In DNA, the CDR3 is TGTGCCAGCAGTGGCCGGACACCTAACTATGGCTACACCTTC. It codes for CASSGRTPNYGYTF.

CDR3 sequence: CASSSSPTLAQFF. DNA for the CDR3: TGTGCCAGCAGCTCTAGCCCCACACTAGCCCAGTTCTTC. V and J are TRBV9 and TRBJ2-1, with D tentatively TRBD2 (6 bases). CDR1 is SGDLS and CDR2 is YYNGEE in the germline V gene. The CDR3 is 13 amino acids. Trimming pared 4 bases from V and 13 bases from J, leaving 18 bases between.

The chain couples TRBV6-1 to TRBJ2-5; TRBD2 matches at 7 bases. The J call may be in error: the DNA end matches TRBJ2-7 better. This CDR3 contains 15 residues. CDR1 and CDR2 from the germline V gene are MNHNS and SASEGT. CDR3 in amino acids: CASSELRGGAYEQYF. CDR3 DNA sequence: TGTGCCAGCAGTGAATTGCGGGGAGGGGCCTACGAGCAGTACTTC.

The gene calls are TRBV5-1 and TRBJ1-1, with D possibly TRBD1 on 6 matching bases. V was pared by 2 bases and J by 7 bases, with 15 bases between. This CDR3 has 14 residues. Germline loops: CDR1 SGHRS, CDR2 YFSETQ. CDR3 nucleotide sequence: TGCGCCAGCAGCTTACAGGGTTTTAGCATTGAAGCTTTCTTT. Translating gives CASSLQGFSIEAFF.

V gene TRBV30 combines with J gene TRBJ2-7; D gene ambiguous. The CDR3 sequence is 11 residues long. Trimming took 5 bases from V and 3 from J, leaving 8 bases between them. CDR1 and CDR2 (germline): GTSNPN, SVGIG (reference sequence). CDR3: CAWAQDYEQYF. For the CDR3, the DNA is TGTGCCTGGGCCCAGGACTACGAGCAGTACTTC.

This clone was detected only once. The V gene is TRBV6-1, the J gene TRBJ1-2; the D is unclear. The V and J ends lost 1 base and 8 bases respectively, with 17 bases between them. The CDR3 covers 15 residues. Per germline, CDR1 MNHNS and CDR2 SASEGT. CDR3 amino acids: CASSEERPGLKGYTF. In nucleotides, the CDR3 is TGTGCCAGCAGTGAAGAACGACCAGGTCTTAAGGGCTACACCTTC.

This clone has only a few counts. This chain links TRBV7-9 with TRBJ1-4; no clear D. The germline gives CDR1 SEHNR, CDR2 FQNEAQ (reference sequence). Trimming pared 8 bases from V and 7 bases from J, leaving 23 bases between. The CDR3 spans 16 residues. The CDR3 loop is CASGVWVRGRTEKLFF. Here the CDR3 DNA reads TGTGCCAGCGGCGTCTGGGTGAGAGGCCGAACTGAAAAACTGTTTTTT.

This clone was seen just once. The V call is TRBV6-1, the J call TRBJ2-1; TRBD1 aligns across 8 bases. J was trimmed by 7 bases and V by 3 bases; bases with no gene match: 5. The germline gives CDR1 MNHNS, CDR2 SASEGT. The CDR3 contains 14 residues. The CDR3 spells CASSEDREVNEQFF. Here the CDR3 DNA reads TGTGCCAGCAGTGAGGACAGGGAGGTAAATGAGCAGTTCTTC.

The chain links TRBV21-1 to TRBJ1-2; TRBD1 was called by the table and not checked on the DNA. TRBV21-1 is listed as a pseudogene. CDR3 length: 13 residues. CDR3 bases: TGTGCCAGCAGCCGACAGGGACCCTATGGCTACACCTTC. Translating it yields CASSRQGPYGYTF.

Only a few counts were recorded for this clone. The chain joins TRBV4-3 to TRBJ2-5, with 13 bases that match TRBD2. Trimming removed 1 base from V and 5 bases from J; junction bases left unmatched: 10. Germline assignment: CDR1 LGHNA and CDR2 YSLEER. The CDR3 is 18 residues long. For the CDR3, the DNA is TGCGCCAGCAGCCAAGGGGGGACTAGCGGGACCCCCAGGGAGACCCAGTACTTC. It encodes CASSQGGTSGTPRETQYF.

This chain links TRBV25-1 with TRBJ2-7, with 7 bases identical to TRBD1. There are 15 residues in the CDR3. The trim removed 2 bases at V and 4 bases at J, leaving 8 bases unmatched. The germline CDR1 and CDR2 sequences are MGHDK and SYGVNS. The CDR3: CASSESVTGRYEQYF. The CDR3 DNA reads as TGTGCCAGCAGTGAAAGTGTGACAGGGAGATACGAGCAGTACTTC.

This chain connects TRBV5-1 to TRBJ1-1, with D possibly being TRBD1 (5 bases). The CDR3 contains 13 residues. The V end lost 1 base, the J end lost 6 bases, and 10 bases lay between the germline ends. Germline values: CDR1 SGHRS, CDR2 YFSETQ. CDR3 sequence (DNA): TGCGCCAGCAGCTTGACGACAGCTTCTGAAGCTTTCTTT. It encodes CASSLTTASEAFF.

This clone was counted only a few times. The rearrangement joins TRBV30 to TRBJ2-2, with TRBD1 as a possible D gene (5 bases). Trimming took 5 bases from V and 1 from J, leaving 11 bases between them. Germline CDR1 reads GTSNPN; CDR2 reads SVGIG (reference sequence). The CDR3 has 14 amino acids. The CDR3 DNA follows: TGTGCCTGGGTTCGCCAGGGGAACACCGGGGAGCTGTTTTTT. It translates to CAWVRQGNTGELFF.

This CDR3 is CASSMGGGASSPLHF. In nucleotides, the CDR3 is TGTGCCAGTAGTATGGGCGGGGGTGCCAGTTCACCCCTCCACTTT. The chain carries TRBV19 and TRBJ1-6, with D possibly matching TRBD1 (5 bases). The ends were cut back, 3 bases at V and 9 bases at J, with 15 bases in the middle. The germline V gene has CDR1 LNHDA and CDR2 SQIVND (reference sequence). CDR3 size: 15 residues.

This clone was seen a single time. The rearrangement uses TRBV4-2 and TRBJ2-7; maybe TRBD2 (5 bases). Germline values: CDR1 LGHNA, CDR2 YNFKEQ. The CDR3 contains 15 residues. Trimming removed 4 bases at V and 0 bases at J, with 13 bases between. CDR3 coding DNA: TGTGCCAGCAGCCCAACGGGGATCAGCTCCTACGAGCAGTACTTC. This codes for CASSPTGISSYEQYF.

The CDR3: CANRAYGYTF. The CDR3 DNA reads TGTGCCAACAGGGCCTATGGCTACACCTTC. V usage is TRBV2 and J usage is TRBJ1-2; weak D call: TRBD1 (6 bases). Trimming cost V 10 bases and J 4 bases, with 7 bases left between them. The CDR3 consists of 10 residues. CDR1 is SNHLY, CDR2 FYNNEI, per germline.

The chain has TRBV6-1 and TRBJ1-1, with TRBD1 as a possible D gene (5 bases). This CDR3 has 17 residues. In germline, CDR1 is MNHNS, CDR2 SASEGT. V dropped 4 bases and J dropped 4 bases, with 22 bases sitting between them. The CDR3 DNA sequence: TGTGCCAGCAGTGTTGATGGTCGGGGGATCTGGGGCACTGAAGCTTTCTTT. Protein product: CASSVDGRGIWGTEAFF.